One and the same sample provided the 20 T cell receptor beta chains below, sequenced in a study of blood T cells in healthy people across ages. The second PCR ran about 6 to 12 cycles with a sample-barcoded 5' primer and J-beta primers. TCRdb analysed the 5' RACE reads with MiXCR anew, one entry per CDR3 protein. The table lists about 750,000 distinct CDR3 sequences, 40% to 65% of them singletons. Sequencing input: blood. Source of these receptors: a man older than 75 in good health.

Concerning this clonotype: Relative to the germline gene, one junction end is altered; a read error may explain this. The V and J genes are TRBV12-3 or TRBV12-4 and TRBJ1-2; weak D call: TRBD1 (5 bases). This CDR3 region has 13 residues. CDR3 nucleotide sequence: TGTGCAAGCACCCCCAGGGAGGATCATGGCTACACCTTC. Translated: CASTPREDHGYTF.

The V gene is TRBV27, the J gene TRBJ1-2; 7 positions agree with TRBD1. The CDR3 length is 13 residues. V dropped 4 bases and J dropped 7; count of bases not matched to a gene: 6. Germline CDR1 MNHEY, CDR2 SMNVEV (reference sequence). The CDR3 DNA reads TGTGCCAGCAGTTCGACAGGGCTCGGTGGCTACACCTTC. It encodes CASSSTGLGGYTF.

The chain recombines TRBV27 with TRBJ2-7, with D unclear. Trimming took off 1 base at V and 3 bases at J, with 13 bases between the two ends. Germline V gene lookup returns CDR1 MNHEY and CDR2 SMNVEV (reference sequence). CDR3 length equals 15 residues. CDR3 DNA sequence: TGTGCCAGCAGTTTATTTGGGCAGGCGATCTACGAGCAGTACTTC. Protein sequence: CASSLFGQAIYEQYF.

The rearrangement links TRBV5-6 to TRBJ2-3; D possibly corresponds to TRBD2 (5 bases). V shed 4 bases and J shed 0 bases, with 12 bases lying between them. This CDR3 comprises 15 residues. The germline V gene encodes CDR1 SGHDT and CDR2 YYEEEE. Written as DNA, the CDR3 is TGTGCCAGCAGCGGCGGGCTACCTAGCACAGATACGCAGTATTTT. Protein: CASSGGLPSTDTQYF.

The chain has TRBV20-1 and TRBJ2-1; 12 bases match TRBD2. The tail of the sequence fits TRBJ2-7 better, so the J call may be wrong. Looked up from germline, CDR1 is DFQATT and CDR2 is SNEGSKA (reference sequence). The CDR3 has 17 amino acids. The DNA of the CDR3 is TGCAGTGCTAGTAGCACTAGCGGGAGGAAGCTTGTTTACGAGCAGTACTTC. It codes for CSASSTSGRKLVYEQYF.

The chain recombines TRBV15 with TRBJ1-2, with 7 bases aligning to TRBD1. Germline assignment: CDR1 LNHNV and CDR2 YYDKDF (reference sequence). The CDR3 covers 15 residues. The ends lost 6 bases at V and 2 bases at J; junction bases unmatched: 9. The DNA for the CDR3 is TGTGCCACCAGAAATAAATCGGACAGGAACTATGGCTACACCTTC. Translation: CATRNKSDRNYGYTF.

The J gene is TRBJ2-3, the V gene TRBV29-1; a weak D match, TRBD2 (5 bases). V lost 6 bases, J lost 1 base, and 17 bases lay in between. CDR3 length equals 15 residues. The germline gives CDR1 SQVTM, CDR2 ANQGSEA. The CDR3, as DNA: TGCAGCGTACGAGGGAGTAAGGAGGGCACAGATACGCAGTATTTT. Protein product: CSVRGSKEGTDTQYF.

The chain links TRBV5-1 to TRBJ2-3, with TRBD2 matching over 7 bases. Trimming at V came to 4 bases and at J to 4 bases, leaving 9 bases not matched to a gene. The CDR3 is made up of 15 amino acids. In germline, CDR1 is SGHRS, CDR2 YFSETQ. CDR3 nucleotides: TGCGCCAGCAGCCTCCCCGGGGGGATGGCAGATACGCAGTATTTT. This translates into CASSLPGGMADTQYF. Based on the CDR3 plus reference TRBV5-1 and TRBJ2-3, the full variable domain is KAGVTQTPRYLIKTRGQQVTLSCSPISGHRSVSWYQQTPGQGLQFLFEYFSETQRNKGNFPGRFSGRQFSNSRSEMNVSTLELGDSALYLCASSLPGGMADTQYFGPGTRLTVL.

This chain connects TRBV20-1 to TRBJ2-3; 7 nucleotides line up with TRBD2. The length of the CDR3 is 18 residues. J was trimmed by 7 bases and V by 1 base; bases with no gene match: 20. Germline V gives CDR1 DFQATT, CDR2 SNEGSKA (reference sequence). CDR3 loop: CSARVGLEGVVRGNTQYF. The CDR3, as DNA: TGCAGTGCTAGAGTCGGACTAGAAGGCGTCGTACGGGGAAATACGCAGTATTTT.

J is TRBJ1-5 and V is TRBV2, with D uncertain. Germline assignment: CDR1 SNHLY and CDR2 FYNNEI. V was trimmed by 4 bases and J by 7 bases, leaving 11 bases between them. The CDR3 sequence is 13 residues long. CDR3 sequence (DNA): TGTGCCAGCAGTGGGACGGGTCGCCAGCCCCAGCATTTT. Its protein product is CASSGTGRQPQHF.

This chain uses TRBV10-2 with TRBJ2-3; no reliable D call. There are 16 residues in the CDR3. V gave up 8 bases and J gave up 14 bases, with 32 bases separating them. The V gene's germline CDR1 is WSHSY and CDR2 SAAADI. CDR3 DNA: TGCGCCAGCGGAATAACCGGGCCTCCGCTCACCGGGTACGCGTATTTT. Amino acids: CASGITGPPLTGYAYF.

The rearrangement joins TRBV3-1 to TRBJ2-7, with a weak D call TRBD2 (5 bases). This CDR3 region has 16 residues. The V and J ends lost 0 bases and 3 bases respectively, with 15 bases between them. The germline gives CDR1 LGHDT, CDR2 YNNKEL (reference sequence). DNA of the CDR3: TGTGCCAGCAGCCAAGACCCCCGGACTGGGTACTACGAGCAGTACTTC. It is translated as CASSQDPRTGYYEQYF.

V and J are TRBV12-3 or TRBV12-4 and TRBJ2-1; perhaps D is TRBD1 or TRBD2 (6 bases each). V lost 6 bases and J lost 6, with 12 bases in between. The CDR3 has 13 residues. The CDR3 region is CASRTSRGNEQFF. The CDR3 DNA reads as TGTGCCAGCAGAACTAGCAGGGGCAATGAGCAGTTCTTC.

The CDR3 is CSARKRLAGPQRETLYF. As DNA, the CDR3 is TGCAGTGCTAGAAAGAGGCTAGCGGGACCACAGCGGGAGACCCTGTACTTC. The chain recombines TRBV20-1 with TRBJ2-4; 9 bases align to TRBD2. Per the germline V gene, CDR1 is DFQATT and CDR2 is SNEGSKA (reference sequence). V shed 2 bases and J 15 bases; nucleotides not matched to a gene: 23. CDR3 length: 17 residues.

J is TRBJ2-2 and V is TRBV7-9; D is unclear. The CDR3 spans 15 residues. Germline-derived CDR1 and CDR2 are SEHNR and FQNEAQ (reference sequence). V was clipped by 2 bases and J by 0 bases, with 7 bases between them. The CDR3, as DNA: TGTGCCAGCAGCTTATGGACGGCGAACACCGGGGAGCTGTTTTTT. Translated: CASSLWTANTGELFF.

This clonotype was seen a few times. The V gene is TRBV9, the J gene TRBJ2-1, with TRBD1 as a possible D gene (6 bases). Germline assignment: CDR1 SGDLS and CDR2 YYNGEE. The CDR3 runs to 16 residues. V was shortened by 0 bases and J by 7 bases, with 17 bases between the two germline ends. The CDR3: CASSVDPRGSGNEQFF. Written as DNA, the CDR3 is TGTGCCAGCAGCGTAGATCCGAGGGGGAGTGGAAATGAGCAGTTCTTC.

The table lists this clonotype with a few counts. CDR3 in DNA: TGCAGGATGGTGGCTGGAAACAATGAGCAGTTCTTC. Protein product: CRMVAGNNEQFF. The chain carries TRBV20-1 and TRBJ2-1; D ambiguous. CDR3 length: 12 amino acids. Germline V lookup: CDR1 DFQATT, CDR2 SNEGSKA (reference sequence).

This clonotype occurred a few times. J is TRBJ1-5 and V is TRBV10-3; perhaps TRBD1 as D (6 bases). Germline V gives CDR1 ENHRY, CDR2 SYGVKD. The CDR3 contains 16 residues. The V end lost 0 bases, the J end lost 3 bases, and 12 bases lay between the germline ends. CDR3 in DNA: TGTGCCATCAGTGAGTCCGGGCAGGGGATCAATCAGCCCCAGCATTTT. Amino acids: CAISESGQGINQPQHF.

DNA of the CDR3: TGCGCCAGCAGTGAGTCAGGAAGCACTAGCGGGAGATACATTCAGTACTTC. As protein: CASSESGSTSGRYIQYF. The V and J genes are TRBV10-2 and TRBJ2-4; 11 nucleotides align to TRBD2. Per germline, CDR1 WSHSY and CDR2 SAAADI. The CDR3 sequence is 17 residues long. V was pared by 0 bases and J by 8 bases, with 9 bases of the junction left unmatched.

The chain couples TRBV29-1 to TRBJ2-7, with D hard to call. Trimming cost V 3 bases and J 2 bases, with 11 bases left between them. This CDR3 spans 13 amino acids. Germline values: CDR1 SQVTM, CDR2 ANQGSEA. The CDR3 DNA follows: TGCAGCGTTGAGGGAATAGGAACCTACGAGCAGTACTTC. Its protein product is CSVEGIGTYEQYF.